The source of this T cell receptor (beta chain) is a study of radiotherapy plus CTLA-4 blockade in lung cancer. The data were produced by immunoSEQ multiplex PCR, yet TCRdb's version contains in-frame clones alone and is incomplete. The sample yields 55,000 to 85,000 clones, less than 85% seen once. Germline loops: CDR1 SNHLY, CDR2 FYNNEI. Trimming cost V 7 bases and J 6 bases, with 18 bases left between them. The CDR3 loop spans 15 amino acids. The V gene is TRBV2, the J gene TRBJ2-2; tentative D call: TRBD1 (6 bases). Sample: peripheral blood, taken from a patient treated with radiotherapy plus ipilimumab. The clonotype was recovered from a human donor with non-small cell lung cancer whose response to radiotherapy plus ipilimumab could not be evaluated. Some clones in this sample may be carry-over from other donors' samples. The CDR3: CASIPDRLNSGELFF. In nucleotides, the CDR3 is TGTGCCAGCATCCCGGACAGACTCAACTCCGGGGAGCTGTTTTTT.